Following are 10 T cell receptor beta chains from one sample sequenced in a study of blood T cell repertoires in COVID-19. Repertoires were generated with immunoSEQ multiplex PCR, while TCRdb's copy carries only in-frame clones and drops some. The table includes 150,000 to 200,000 clones, 84% detected once. Sequenced sample: peripheral blood. These TCRs come from a woman of 80 years or more with acute or convalescent COVID-19.

The rearrangement links TRBV5-4 to TRBJ2-1; 14 bases are shared with TRBD2. The CDR3 covers 18 residues. V gave up 4 bases and J gave up 6 bases; unmatched junction bases: 12. The germline gives CDR1 SGHNT, CDR2 YYREEE (reference sequence). The CDR3 region has the DNA TGTGCCAGCAGCAATGGGGGACTAGCGGGAGTGAGTGTCAATGAGCAGTTCTTC. It yields the protein CASSNGGLAGVSVNEQFF. Supplemented by reference TRBV5-4 and TRBJ2-1, the full variable domain reads ETGVTQSPTHLIKTRGQQVTLRCSSQSGHNTVSWYQQALGQGPQFIFQYYREEENGRGNFPPRFSGLQFPNYSSELNVNALELDDSALYLCASSNGGLAGVSVNEQFFGPGTRLTVL.

The chain recombines TRBV6-5 with TRBJ2-7, with TRBD1 as a possible D gene (6 bases). Germline V CDR1 and CDR2: MNHEY, SVGAGI. Trimming took 7 bases from V and 0 from J, leaving 10 bases between them. The CDR3 has 13 amino acids. The CDR3: CASKGHSSYEQYF. The CDR3 region has the DNA TGTGCCAGCAAGGGACACAGCTCCTACGAGCAGTACTTC.

Only one count was recorded for this clone. V is TRBV28 and J is TRBJ2-1, with TRBD2 matching 10 bases. J lost 8 bases, V lost 3 bases, and 4 bases had no gene match. This CDR3 has 14 residues. Germline loops: CDR1 MDHEN, CDR2 SYDVKM. The CDR3, as DNA: TGTGCCAGCAGTTTCACTAGCGGGATCGATGAGCAGTTCTTC. Translating it yields CASSFTSGIDEQFF.

The gene calls are TRBV7-2 and TRBJ2-7; 7 bases map to TRBD2. The junction had 9 bases not matched to a gene; V was cut back by 3 bases and J by 7 bases. Germline lookup yields CDR1 SGHTA and CDR2 FQGNSA. The CDR3 totals 14 residues. Here the CDR3 DNA reads TGTGCCAGCAGCTTTGGGGCGGGAGTGGGTGAGCAGTACTTC. This codes for CASSFGAGVGEQYF.

The table lists this clone with a count of one. The chain uses TRBV2 and TRBJ1-4; the D is unclear. This CDR3 comprises 13 residues. The V gene lost 9 bases and the J gene lost 8 bases, with 16 bases spanning the gap. Germline-derived CDR1 and CDR2 are SNHLY and FYNNEI. The CDR3 DNA follows: TGTGCCAGTCACGTCGGGAGAAGGGAAAAACTGTTTTTT. Encoded protein: CASHVGRREKLFF.

The rearrangement links TRBV27 to TRBJ1-4; D is unresolved. Germline V gene sequence: CDR1 MNHEY, CDR2 SMNVEV (reference sequence). CDR3 size: 13 residues. V was pared by 5 bases and J by 6 bases, with 10 bases between. This chain's CDR3 is CASSLSRYEKLFF. In DNA, the CDR3 is TGTGCCAGCAGTCTGTCGAGATATGAAAAACTGTTTTTT.

The sample holds a few counts of this clone. J is TRBJ2-1 and V is TRBV19; 8 nucleotides agree with TRBD2. Germline-derived CDR1 and CDR2 are LNHDA and SQIVND (reference sequence). Unmatched junction bases numbered 5, after V lost 7 bases and J lost 6 bases. The CDR3 runs to 13 residues. The CDR3: CASNTGTSNEQFF. The CDR3 bases are TGTGCCAGTAATACCGGGACTAGCAATGAGCAGTTCTTC.

This chain joins TRBV4-3 and TRBJ2-7; D perhaps matches TRBD1 (6 bases). V dropped 1 base and J dropped 6 bases, with 13 bases sitting between them. Germline assignment: CDR1 LGHNA and CDR2 YSLEER. The CDR3 has 14 amino acids. For the CDR3, the DNA is TGCGCCAGCAGCCAAGGCAGGGGTTATGCCGAGCAGTACTTC. Its translation is CASSQGRGYAEQYF.

The V and J genes are TRBV3-1 (or the pseudogene TRBV3-2) and TRBJ1-6; D not resolved. The CDR3 loop spans 13 amino acids. CDR1 is LGHDT, CDR2 YNNKEL, per germline (reference sequence). V lost 8 bases to trimming and J lost 6 bases, with 11 bases between them. The CDR3 coding sequence is TGTGCCAGCGGTGCCAGTGTTAATTCACCCCTCCACTTT. The encoded protein is CASGASVNSPLHF.

This clone was seen a few times. V is TRBV5-6 and J is TRBJ1-6, with D perhaps TRBD1 (5 bases). Germline CDR1 SGHDT, CDR2 YYEEEE. V was trimmed by 3 bases and J by 15 bases, leaving 13 bases between them. CDR3 length: 12 residues. This chain's CDR3 is CASSSGGRSLHF. The CDR3 nucleotides read TGTGCCAGCAGCTCCGGGGGTAGAAGCCTCCACTTT.